This entry concerns a single T cell receptor beta chain. Original data processing: For nucleated cells, counts were estimated from reference gene primer amplification. TCRdb's table, derived via immunoSEQ multiplex PCR, lists solely in-frame clones and lacks some. That table gives V, J and clone size, and the DNA gave D and trimming. The data hold 100,000 to 150,000 clones, with under 95% observed a single time. The data derive from a study of blood T cell repertoires in COVID-19. About the study: Spain, Italy and the United States supplied samples that represented acute and convalescent COVID-19. Nucleic acid was either cDNA or gDNA, and it came from T cells, B-cell-depleted T cells, or PBMCs.

Germline CDR1 SGHKS, CDR2 YYEKEE (reference sequence). The CDR3 extends over 14 amino acids. V dropped 4 bases and J dropped 6 bases, with 14 bases sitting between them. Sample: peripheral blood. The genes are TRBV5-5 and TRBJ2-1; possibly TRBD1 for D (6 bases). The TCR was taken from a man aged 60 to 69 with COVID-19, enrolled during active disease. The CDR3 protein is CASSDRDTLNEQFF. CDR3 DNA sequence: TGTGCCAGCAGCGACCGGGACACCCTCAATGAGCAGTTCTTC.